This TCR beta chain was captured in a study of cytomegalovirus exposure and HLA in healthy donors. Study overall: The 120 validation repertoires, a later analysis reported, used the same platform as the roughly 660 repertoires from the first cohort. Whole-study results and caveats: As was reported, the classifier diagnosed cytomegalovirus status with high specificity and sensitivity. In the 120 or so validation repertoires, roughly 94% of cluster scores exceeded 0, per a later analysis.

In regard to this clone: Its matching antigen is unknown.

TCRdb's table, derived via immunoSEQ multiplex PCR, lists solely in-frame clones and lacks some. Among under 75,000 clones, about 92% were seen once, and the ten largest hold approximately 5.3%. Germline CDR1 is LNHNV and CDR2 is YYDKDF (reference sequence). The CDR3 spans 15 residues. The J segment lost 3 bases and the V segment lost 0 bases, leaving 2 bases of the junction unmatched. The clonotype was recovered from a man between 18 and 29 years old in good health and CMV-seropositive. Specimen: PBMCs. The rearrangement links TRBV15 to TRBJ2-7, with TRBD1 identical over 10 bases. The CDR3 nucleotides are TGTGCCACCAGCAGAGATCGGACAGGGGGCTACGAGCAGTACTTC. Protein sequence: CATSRDRTGGYEQYF.